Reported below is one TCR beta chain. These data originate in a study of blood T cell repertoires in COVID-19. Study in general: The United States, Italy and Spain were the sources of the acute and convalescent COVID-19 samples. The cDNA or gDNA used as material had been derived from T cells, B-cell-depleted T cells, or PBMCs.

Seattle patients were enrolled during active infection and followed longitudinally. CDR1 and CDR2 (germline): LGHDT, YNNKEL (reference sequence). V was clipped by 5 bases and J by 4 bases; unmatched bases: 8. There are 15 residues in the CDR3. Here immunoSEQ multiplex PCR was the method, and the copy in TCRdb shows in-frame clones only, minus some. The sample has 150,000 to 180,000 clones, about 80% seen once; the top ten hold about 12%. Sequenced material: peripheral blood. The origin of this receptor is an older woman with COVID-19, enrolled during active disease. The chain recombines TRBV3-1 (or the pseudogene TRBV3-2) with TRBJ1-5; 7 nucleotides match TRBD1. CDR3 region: CASSGSGTANQPQHF. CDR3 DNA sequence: TGTGCCAGCAGCGGTTCAGGGACAGCGAATCAGCCCCAGCATTTT.